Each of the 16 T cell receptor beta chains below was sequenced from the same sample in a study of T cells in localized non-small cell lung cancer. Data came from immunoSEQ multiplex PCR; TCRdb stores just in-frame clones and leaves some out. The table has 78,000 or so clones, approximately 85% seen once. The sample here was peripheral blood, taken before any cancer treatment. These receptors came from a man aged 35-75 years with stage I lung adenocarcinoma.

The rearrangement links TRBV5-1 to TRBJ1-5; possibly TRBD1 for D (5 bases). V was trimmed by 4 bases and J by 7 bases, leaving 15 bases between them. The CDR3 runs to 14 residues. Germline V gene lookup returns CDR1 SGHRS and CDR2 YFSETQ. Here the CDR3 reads CASSPGTEGQPQHF. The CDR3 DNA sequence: TGCGCCAGCAGCCCAGGGACTGAGGGACAGCCCCAGCATTTT. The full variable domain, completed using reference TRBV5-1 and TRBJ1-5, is KAGVTQTPRYLIKTRGQQVTLSCSPISGHRSVSWYQQTPGQGLQFLFEYFSETQRNKGNFPGRFSGRQFSNSRSEMNVSTLELGDSALYLCASSPGTEGQPQHFGDGTRLSIL.

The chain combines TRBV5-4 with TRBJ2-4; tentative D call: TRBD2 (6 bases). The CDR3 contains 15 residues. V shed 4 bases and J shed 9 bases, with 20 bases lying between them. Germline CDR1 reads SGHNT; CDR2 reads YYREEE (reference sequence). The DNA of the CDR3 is TGTGCCAGCAGCCGGCGCCAGGGAGGCTCGGGCATTCAGTACTTC. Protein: CASSRRQGGSGIQYF.

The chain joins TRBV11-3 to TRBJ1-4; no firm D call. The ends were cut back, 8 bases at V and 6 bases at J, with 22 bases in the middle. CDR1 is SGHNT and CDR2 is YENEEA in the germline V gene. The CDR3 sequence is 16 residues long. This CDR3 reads CASSVSRRWRDEKLFF. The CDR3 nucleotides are TGTGCCAGCTCCGTTTCCAGGAGATGGAGGGATGAAAAACTGTTTTTT.

CDR3 DNA: TGTGCCAGCAGTCCCTCTGGGAGGAGAAACAATGAGCAGTTCTTC. Its translation is CASSPSGRRNNEQFF. The chain links TRBV28 to TRBJ2-1; tentatively, D is TRBD2 (6 bases). Trimming cost V 5 bases and J 5 bases, with 16 bases left between them. The V gene's germline CDR1 is MDHEN and CDR2 SYDVKM. CDR3 length: 15 amino acids.

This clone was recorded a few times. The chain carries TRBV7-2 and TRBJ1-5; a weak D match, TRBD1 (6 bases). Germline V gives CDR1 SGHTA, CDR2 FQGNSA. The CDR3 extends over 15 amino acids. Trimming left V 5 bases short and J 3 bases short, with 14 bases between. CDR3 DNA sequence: TGTGCCAGCAGCCCCACTAGGGGGGACAATCAGCCCCAGCATTTT. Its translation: CASSPTRGDNQPQHF. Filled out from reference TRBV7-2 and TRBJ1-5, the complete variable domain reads GAGVSQSPSNKVTEKGKDVELRCDPISGHTALYWYRQSLGQGLEFLIYFQGNSAPDKSGLPSDRFSAERTGGSVSTLTIQRTQQEDSAVYLCASSPTRGDNQPQHFGDGTRLSIL.

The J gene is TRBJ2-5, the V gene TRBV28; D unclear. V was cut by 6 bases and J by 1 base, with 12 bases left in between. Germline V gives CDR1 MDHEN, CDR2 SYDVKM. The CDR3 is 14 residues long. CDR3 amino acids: CASRFRSTQETQYF. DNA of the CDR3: TGTGCCAGCAGATTCAGGTCTACCCAAGAGACCCAGTACTTC. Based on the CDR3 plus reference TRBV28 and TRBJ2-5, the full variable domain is DVKVTQSSRYLVKRTGEKVFLECVQDMDHENMFWYRQDPGLGLRLIYFSYDVKMKEKGDIPEGYSVSREKKERFSLILESASTNQTSMYLCASRFRSTQETQYFGPGTRLLVL.

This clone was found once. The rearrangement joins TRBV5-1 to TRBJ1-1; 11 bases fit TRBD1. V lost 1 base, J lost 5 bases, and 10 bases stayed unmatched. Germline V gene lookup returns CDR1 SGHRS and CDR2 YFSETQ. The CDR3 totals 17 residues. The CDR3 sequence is CASSLYGPGTGGTEAFF. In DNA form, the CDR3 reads TGCGCCAGCAGCTTGTACGGCCCAGGGACAGGGGGAACTGAAGCTTTCTTT.

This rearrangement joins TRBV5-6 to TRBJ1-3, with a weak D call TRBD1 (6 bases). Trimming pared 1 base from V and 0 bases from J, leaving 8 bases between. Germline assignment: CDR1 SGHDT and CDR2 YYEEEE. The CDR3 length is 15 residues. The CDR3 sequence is CASSLPRGSGNTIYF. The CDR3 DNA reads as TGTGCCAGCAGCTTGCCCAGGGGCTCTGGAAACACCATATATTTT. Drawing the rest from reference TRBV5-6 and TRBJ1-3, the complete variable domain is DAGVTQSPTHLIKTRGQQVTLRCSPKSGHDTVSWYQQALGQGPQFIFQYYEEEERQRGNFPDRFSGHQFPNYSSELNVNALLLGDSALYLCASSLPRGSGNTIYFGEGSWLTVV.

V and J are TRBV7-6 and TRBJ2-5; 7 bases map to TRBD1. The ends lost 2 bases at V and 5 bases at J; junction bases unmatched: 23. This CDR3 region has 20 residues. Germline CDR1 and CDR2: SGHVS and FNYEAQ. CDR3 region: CASSLLRGSGQASPGETQYF. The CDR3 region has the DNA TGTGCCAGCAGCTTATTGAGGGGATCCGGACAGGCCTCACCGGGGGAGACCCAGTACTTC.

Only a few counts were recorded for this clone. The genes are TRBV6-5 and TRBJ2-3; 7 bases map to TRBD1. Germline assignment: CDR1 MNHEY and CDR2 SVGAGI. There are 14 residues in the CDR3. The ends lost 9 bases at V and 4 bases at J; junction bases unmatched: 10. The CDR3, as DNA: TGTGCCAGTCAGCCCGGGACAGCTTCAGATACGCAGTATTTT. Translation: CASQPGTASDTQYF.

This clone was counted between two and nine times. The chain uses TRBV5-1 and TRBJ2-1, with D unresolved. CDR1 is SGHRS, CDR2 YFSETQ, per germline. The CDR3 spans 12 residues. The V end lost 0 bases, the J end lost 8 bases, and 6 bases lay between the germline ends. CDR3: CASSLEGDEQFF. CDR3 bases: TGCGCCAGCAGCTTGGAGGGCGATGAGCAGTTCTTC. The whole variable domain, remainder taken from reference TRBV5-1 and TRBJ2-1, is KAGVTQTPRYLIKTRGQQVTLSCSPISGHRSVSWYQQTPGQGLQFLFEYFSETQRNKGNFPGRFSGRQFSNSRSEMNVSTLELGDSALYLCASSLEGDEQFFGPGTRLTVL.

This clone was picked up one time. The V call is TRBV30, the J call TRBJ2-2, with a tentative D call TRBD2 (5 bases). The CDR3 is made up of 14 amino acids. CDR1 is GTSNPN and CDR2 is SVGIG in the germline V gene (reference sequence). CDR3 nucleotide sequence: TGTGCACTGGGTGAGGGCAGCGCCACCGGGGAGCTGTTTTTT. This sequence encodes CALGEGSATGELFF.

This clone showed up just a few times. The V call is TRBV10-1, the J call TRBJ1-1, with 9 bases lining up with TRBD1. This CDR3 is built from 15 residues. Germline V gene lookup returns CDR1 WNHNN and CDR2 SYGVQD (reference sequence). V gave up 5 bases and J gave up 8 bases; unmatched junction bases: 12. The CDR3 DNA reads TGCGCCAGCAGTCCACATTCGACAGGGGGAGTGGAAGCTTTCTTT. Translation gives CASSPHSTGGVEAFF.

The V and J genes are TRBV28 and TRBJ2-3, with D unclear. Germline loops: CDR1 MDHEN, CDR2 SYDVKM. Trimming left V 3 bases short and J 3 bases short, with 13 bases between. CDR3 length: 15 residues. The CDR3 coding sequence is TGTGCCAGCAGTTTTGCCCATACGGCGACAGATACGCAGTATTTT. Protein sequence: CASSFAHTATDTQYF.

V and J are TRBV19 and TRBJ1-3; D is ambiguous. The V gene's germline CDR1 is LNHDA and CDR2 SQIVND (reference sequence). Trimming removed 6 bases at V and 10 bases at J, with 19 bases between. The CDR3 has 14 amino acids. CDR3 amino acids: CASRGSPLRGTIYF. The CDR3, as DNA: TGTGCCAGTAGGGGATCCCCTCTCCGAGGGACCATATATTTT. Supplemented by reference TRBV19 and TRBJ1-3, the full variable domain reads DGGITQSPKYLFRKEGQNVTLSCEQNLNHDAMYWYRQDPGQGLRLIYYSQIVNDFQKGDIAEGYSVSREKKESFPLTVTSAQKNPTAFYLCASRGSPLRGTIYFGEGSWLTVV.

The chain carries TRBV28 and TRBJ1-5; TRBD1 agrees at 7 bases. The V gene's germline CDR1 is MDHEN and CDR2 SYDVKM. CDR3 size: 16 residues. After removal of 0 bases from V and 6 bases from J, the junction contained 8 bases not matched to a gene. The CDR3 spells CASSLWGRGNVQPQHF. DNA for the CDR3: TGTGCCAGCAGTTTATGGGGCAGGGGGAATGTTCAGCCCCAGCATTTT.